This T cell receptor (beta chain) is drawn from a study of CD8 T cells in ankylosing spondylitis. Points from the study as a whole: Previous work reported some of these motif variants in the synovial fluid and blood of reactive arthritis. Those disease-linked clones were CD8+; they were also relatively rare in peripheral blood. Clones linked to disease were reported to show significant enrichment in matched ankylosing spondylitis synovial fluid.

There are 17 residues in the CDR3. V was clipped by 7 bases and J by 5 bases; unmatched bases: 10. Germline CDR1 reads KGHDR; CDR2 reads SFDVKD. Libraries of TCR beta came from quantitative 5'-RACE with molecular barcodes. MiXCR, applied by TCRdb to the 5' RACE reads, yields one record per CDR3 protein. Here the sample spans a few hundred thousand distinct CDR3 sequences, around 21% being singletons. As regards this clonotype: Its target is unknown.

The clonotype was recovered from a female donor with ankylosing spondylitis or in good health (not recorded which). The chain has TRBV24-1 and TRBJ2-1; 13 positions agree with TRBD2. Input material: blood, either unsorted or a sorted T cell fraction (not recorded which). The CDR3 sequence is CATREPGLAGIHNEQFF. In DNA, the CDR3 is TGTGCCACCAGGGAACCGGGACTAGCGGGAATACACAATGAGCAGTTCTTC.